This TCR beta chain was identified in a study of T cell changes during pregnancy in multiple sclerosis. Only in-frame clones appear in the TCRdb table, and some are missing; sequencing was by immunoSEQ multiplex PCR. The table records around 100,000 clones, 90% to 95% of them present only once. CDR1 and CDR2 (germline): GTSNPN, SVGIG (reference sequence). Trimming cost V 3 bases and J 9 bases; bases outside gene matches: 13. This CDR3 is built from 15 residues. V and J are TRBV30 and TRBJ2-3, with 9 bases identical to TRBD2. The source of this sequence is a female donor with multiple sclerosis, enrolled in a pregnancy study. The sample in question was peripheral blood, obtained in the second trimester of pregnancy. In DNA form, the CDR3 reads TGTGCCTGGAGGGTGCGGGGGGGCTCTTTAGGCACGCAGTATTTT. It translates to CAWRVRGGSLGTQYF.